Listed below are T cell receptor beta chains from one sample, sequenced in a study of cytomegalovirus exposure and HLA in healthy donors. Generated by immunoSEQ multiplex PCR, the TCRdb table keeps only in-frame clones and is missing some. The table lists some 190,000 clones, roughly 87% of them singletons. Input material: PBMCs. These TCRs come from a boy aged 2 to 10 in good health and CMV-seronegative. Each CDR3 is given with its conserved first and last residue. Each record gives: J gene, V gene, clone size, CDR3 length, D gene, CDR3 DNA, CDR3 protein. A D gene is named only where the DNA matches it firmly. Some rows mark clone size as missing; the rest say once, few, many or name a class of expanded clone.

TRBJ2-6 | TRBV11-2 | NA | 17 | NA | TGTGCCAGCAGTTCACAGGGCACAAGCTCTGGGGCCAACGTCCTGACTTTC | CASSSQGTSSGANVLTF
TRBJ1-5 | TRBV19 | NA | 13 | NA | TGTGCCAGTAGTATAGACGGCAATCAGCCCCAGCATTTT | CASSIDGNQPQHF
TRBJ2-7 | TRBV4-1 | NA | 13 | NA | TGCGCCAGCAGCCAAGTTCTAAAAAACGAGCAGTACTTC | CASSQVLKNEQYF
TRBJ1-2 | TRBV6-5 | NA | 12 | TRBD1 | TGTGCCAGCAGTCGGAGGGGGCAAGGCTACACCTTC | CASSRRGQGYTF
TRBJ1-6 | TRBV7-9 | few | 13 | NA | TGTGCCAGCAGCTCGACGCCAGAGGGGGCCCTCCACTTT | CASSSTPEGALHF
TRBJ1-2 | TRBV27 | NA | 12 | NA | TGTGCCAGCAGTTCTGTCAACTATGGCTACACCTTC | CASSSVNYGYTF
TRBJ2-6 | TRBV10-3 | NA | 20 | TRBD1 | TGTGCCATCAGAAGCTACTCCGGCGGACAGGACCTCTCTGGGGCCAACGTCCTGACTTTC | CAIRSYSGGQDLSGANVLTF
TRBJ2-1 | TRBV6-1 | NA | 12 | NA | TGTGCCAGCGGAGGTTCCTACAATGAGCAGTTCTTC | CASGGSYNEQFF
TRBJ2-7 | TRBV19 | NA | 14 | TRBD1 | TGTGCCAGTAGCTTACCGGGACAGGGCTACGAGCAGTACTTC | CASSLPGQGYEQYF
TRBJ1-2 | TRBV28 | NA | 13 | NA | TGTGCCAGCAGTTCTTCAGGGTTTTATGGCTACACCTTC | CASSSSGFYGYTF
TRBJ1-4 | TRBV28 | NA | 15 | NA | TGTGCCAGCAGTCGGTTCGGAGCAACTAATGAAAAACTGTTTTTT | CASSRFGATNEKLFF
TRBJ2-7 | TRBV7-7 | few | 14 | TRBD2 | TGTGCCAGCAGCGAAGGACTAGCGATTGGCGAGCAGTACTTC | CASSEGLAIGEQYF
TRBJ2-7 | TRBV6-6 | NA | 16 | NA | TGTGCCAGCAGTTACTCGATTCAGGGTGGTACCTACGAGCAGTACTTC | CASSYSIQGGTYEQYF